The 11 T cell receptor beta chains below were found in one sample sequenced in a study of cytomegalovirus exposure and HLA in healthy donors. Primers included in the PCR were 60 Vbeta and 13 Jbeta primers. The table came from immunoSEQ multiplex PCR; TCRdb's copy has only in-frame clones and leaves some out. Counted here are some 110,000 clones, approximately 79% occurring once; the ten biggest clones make up 6.9%. Sequencing used PBMCs. Source of these receptors: a man aged 25-45 years in good health and CMV-seropositive.

This clone turned up a few times. The chain joins TRBV4-2 to TRBJ2-7; TRBD2 aligns across 7 bases. This CDR3 region has 17 residues. V lost 4 bases to trimming and J lost 4 bases; unmatched junction nucleotides: 16. The germline V gene has CDR1 LGHNA and CDR2 YNFKEQ. CDR3 nucleotides: TGTGCCAGCAGCCGCCCGACTAGCCCTACGGGTTATTACGAGCAGTACTTC. This sequence encodes CASSRPTSPTGYYEQYF.

The rearrangement joins TRBV5-1 to TRBJ2-7; D might be TRBD1 (6 bases). The CDR3 spans 15 residues. Trimming stripped 4 bases from V and 0 bases from J, with 14 bases between. The germline gives CDR1 SGHRS, CDR2 YFSETQ. The DNA of the CDR3 is TGCGCCAGCAGCAGGGGGACGCAGAGCTCCTACGAGCAGTACTTC. As protein: CASSRGTQSSYEQYF. Full variable domain (rest looked up from reference TRBV5-1 and TRBJ2-7): KAGVTQTPRYLIKTRGQQVTLSCSPISGHRSVSWYQQTPGQGLQFLFEYFSETQRNKGNFPGRFSGRQFSNSRSEMNVSTLELGDSALYLCASSRGTQSSYEQYFGPGTRLTVT.

The chain carries TRBV2 and TRBJ1-1, with a tentative D call TRBD1 (6 bases). This CDR3 is built from 12 residues. Germline V CDR1 and CDR2: SNHLY, FYNNEI. V was shortened by 4 bases and J by 7 bases, with 10 bases between the two germline ends. The CDR3 bases are TGTGCCAGCAGTGGACAGGCCGATGAAGCTTTCTTT. As protein: CASSGQADEAFF. Full variable domain (rest looked up from reference TRBV2 and TRBJ1-1): EPEVTQTPSHQVTQMGQEVILRCVPISNHLYFYWYRQILGQKVEFLVSFYNNEISEKSEIFDDQFSVERPDGSNFTLKIRSTKLEDSAMYFCASSGQADEAFFGQGTRLTVV.

The table lists this clone with a few counts. This rearrangement joins TRBV7-2 to TRBJ1-4, with D uncertain. The germline gives CDR1 SGHTA, CDR2 FQGNSA. V was cut by 1 base and J by 0 bases, with 9 bases left in between. The CDR3 is 16 amino acids. The DNA for the CDR3 is TGTGCCAGCAGCTTAGAATTCCAGACAACTAATGAAAAACTGTTTTTT. Translating gives CASSLEFQTTNEKLFF.

J is TRBJ2-3 and V is TRBV7-8; TRBD2 aligns across 7 bases. The CDR3 length is 15 residues. After removal of 3 bases from V and 2 bases from J, the junction contained 5 bases not matched to a gene. Germline V gene lookup returns CDR1 SGHVS and CDR2 FQNEAQ. The CDR3 is CASSFRGGSTDTQYF. CDR3 sequence (DNA): TGTGCCAGCAGCTTTCGGGGAGGGTCCACAGATACGCAGTATTTT.

The V and J genes are TRBV19 and TRBJ1-5; no definite D call. CDR3 length equals 12 residues. Germline V lookup: CDR1 LNHDA, CDR2 SQIVND (reference sequence). Trimming took 5 bases from V and 9 from J, leaving 11 bases between them. CDR3 sequence reads: CASSLVEGPQHF. CDR3 nucleotide sequence: TGTGCCAGTAGTTTAGTGGAGGGGCCCCAGCATTTT.

This clone appeared a few times. The rearrangement joins TRBV10-3 to TRBJ1-2; 9 bases line up with TRBD1. V was pared by 10 bases and J by 1 base, with 7 bases of the junction left unmatched. The CDR3 runs 14 residues. Germline V gives CDR1 ENHRY, CDR2 SYGVKD. This CDR3 reads CATGLTGGNYGYTF. In DNA, the CDR3 is TGTGCCACCGGATTGACAGGGGGTAACTATGGCTACACCTTC.

CDR3 nucleotide sequence: TGTGCCTGGAGTGTAGGGGGTAGCGTTTACGAGCAGTACTTC. Encoded protein: CAWSVGGSVYEQYF. The chain uses TRBV30 and TRBJ2-7; a weak D match, TRBD1 (6 bases). Trimming removed 0 bases from V and 4 bases from J, with 13 bases in between. CDR1 GTSNPN and CDR2 SVGIG come from the germline V gene (reference sequence). This CDR3 has 14 amino acids.

The chain carries TRBV5-4 and TRBJ1-2; maybe TRBD1 (5 bases). V was trimmed by 4 bases and J by 8 bases, leaving 24 bases between them. CDR1 SGHNT and CDR2 YYREEE come from the germline V gene (reference sequence). CDR3 length equals 16 residues. Here the CDR3 reads CASSPDGGGGLRGYTF. CDR3 DNA sequence: TGTGCCAGCAGCCCCGATGGGGGGGGAGGACTAAGGGGCTACACCTTC.

Here the CDR3 DNA reads TGTGCCAGCTCACCATCGACAGGGAGCTATGTAGAAAAACTGTTTTTT. Translated, it gives CASSPSTGSYVEKLFF. The rearrangement joins TRBV18 to TRBJ1-4; 7 bases line up with TRBD1. The V gene end was trimmed by 2 bases and the J gene end by 8 bases; junction bases not matched to a gene: 11. The germline V gene encodes CDR1 KGHSH and CDR2 LQKENI. The CDR3 contains 16 residues.

This clone has only a few counts. This rearrangement joins TRBV6-5 to TRBJ1-5, with unresolved D. The CDR3 is 11 amino acids. The V end was cut by 8 bases, the J end by 10 bases, with 12 bases between. Germline values: CDR1 MNHEY, CDR2 SVGAGI. The CDR3 here is CASGVGRPQHF. The CDR3 coding sequence is TGTGCCAGCGGAGTGGGTCGCCCCCAGCATTTT.